These T cell receptor beta chains were read from a single sample in a study of shared clonotypes between healthy human individuals. Only in-frame clones appear in the TCRdb table, and some are missing; sequencing was by immunoSEQ multiplex PCR. In the table there are about 490,000 clones, 76% of which are singletons. The sequencing sample was made of PBMCs. Receptors were obtained from a woman aged 40-49 years in good health. Some clones in this sample may be carry-over from other donors' samples. Both conserved end residues are part of each CDR3. The D gene is left open where the match is weak. Expanded clones are given a class, and other clones once, few, many or no size at all.

V	size	J	D	CDR3	DNA
TRBV5-1	-	TRBJ1-2	TRBD1	CASKVGTGSNYGYTF	TGCGCCAGCAAAGTCGGGACAGGGTCTAACTATGGCTACACCTTC
TRBV2	-	TRBJ2-3	TRBD2	CASRELTSGTDTQYF	TGTGCCAGCAGGGAATTGACTAGCGGCACAGATACGCAGTATTTT
TRBV6-6	-	TRBJ2-7	TRBD1	CASRPGQGSYEQYF	TGTGCCAGCAGGCCGGGACAGGGATCCTACGAGCAGTACTTC
TRBV15	-	TRBJ2-7	TRBD2	CATSRDLAGRGAYEQYF	TGTGCCACCAGCAGGGACCTAGCGGGGCGGGGGGCCTACGAGCAGTACTTC
TRBV7-2	-	TRBJ2-7	-	CASSLAGAASYEQYF	TGTGCCAGCAGCTTAGCGGGGGCAGCCTCCTACGAGCAGTACTTC
TRBV5-8	-	TRBJ2-7	-	CASSLGLGQGSYEQYF	TGTGCCAGCAGTCTGGGACTGGGACAAGGATCCTACGAGCAGTACTTC
TRBV18	-	TRBJ2-5	-	CASSPGNQETQYF	TGTGCCAGCTCACCAGGGAACCAAGAGACCCAGTACTTC
TRBV5-1	-	TRBJ2-3	-	CASSIDLNTDTQYF	TGCGCCAGCAGCATTGACCTGAACACAGATACGCAGTATTTT
TRBV7-8	-	TRBJ2-3	-	CASTHWTSTDTQYF	TGTGCCAGCACCCACTGGACCAGCACAGATACGCAGTATTTT
TRBV4-3	-	TRBJ2-1	TRBD1	CASSLRQGVFGEQFF	TGCGCCAGCAGCCTAAGACAGGGTGTTTTTGGTGAGCAGTTCTTC
TRBV28	-	TRBJ1-2	TRBD1	CASTIPGQGYYGYTF	TGTGCCAGCACCATTCCGGGACAGGGGTACTATGGCTACACCTTC
TRBV5-4	-	TRBJ2-3	-	CASSLDQGTSTDTQYF	TGTGCCAGCAGCTTGGATCAGGGGACCAGCACAGATACGCAGTATTTT
TRBV9	-	TRBJ1-2	-	CASSVGPGPDNYGYTF	TGTGCCAGCAGCGTAGGTCCCGGACCTGACAACTATGGCTACACCTTC
TRBV11-2	-	TRBJ2-7	-	CASSSNPGSTGYF	TGTGCCAGCAGCTCTAACCCCGGAAGCACGGGGTACTTC
TRBV5-1	-	TRBJ2-7	-	CASSLEGLTGEQYF	TGCGCCAGCAGCTTGGAGGGTCTAACCGGCGAGCAGTACTTC
TRBV2	-	TRBJ2-5	-	CASKRSNQETQYF	TGTGCCAGCAAGCGCAGCAACCAAGAGACCCAGTACTTC
TRBV6-5	-	TRBJ2-1	-	CASSRTGTEQFF	TGTGCCAGCAGCCGAACCGGGACGGAGCAGTTCTTC
TRBV10-3	-	TRBJ1-4	-	CAISAQIPNEKLFF	TGTGCCATCAGTGCACAGATCCCTAATGAAAAACTGTTTTTT
TRBV11-2	-	TRBJ2-7	-	CASSFLGGSRYEQYF	TGTGCCAGCAGCTTTCTAGGGGGGAGTCGCTACGAGCAGTACTTC
TRBV6-4	-	TRBJ2-2	-	CASSDSENTGELFF	TGTGCCAGCAGTGACTCGGAGAACACCGGGGAGCTGTTTTTT
TRBV21-1	-	TRBJ2-5	-	CASSKALSWTEAGPQETQYF	TGTGCCAGCAGCAAAGCATTGAGTTGGACAGAAGCTGGTCCACAAGAGACCCAGTACTTC
TRBV6-5	-	TRBJ1-6	-	CASSYSGRAGSPLHF	TGTGCCAGCAGTTACTCGGGGAGGGCCGGTTCACCCCTCCACTTT
TRBV6-1	-	TRBJ2-3	-	CASSDRRSSTDTQYF	TGTGCCAGCAGCGACCGTCGATCTAGCACAGATACGCAGTATTTT
TRBV5-4	-	TRBJ2-1	TRBD2	CASSMTSGEYNEQFF	TGTGCCAGCAGCATGACTAGCGGAGAGTACAATGAGCAGTTCTTC
TRBV7-3	-	TRBJ2-3	-	CASSPSGPDTQYF	TGTGCCAGCAGCCCCTCAGGGCCCGATACGCAGTATTTT
TRBV6-5	once	TRBJ1-2	-	CAGSYSGRYGYTF	TGTGCCGGCAGTTACTCGGGCAGATATGGCTACACCTTC
TRBV28	-	TRBJ1-2	-	CASSRQPYYGYTF	TGTGCCAGCAGCCGTCAGCCCTACTATGGCTACACCTTC
TRBV18	-	TRBJ1-4	-	CASSPSGNEKLFF	TGTGCCAGCTCACCAAGTGGAAATGAAAAACTGTTTTTT
TRBV7-8	-	TRBJ2-1	TRBD1	CASSLVGQGKFF	TGTGCCAGCAGCTTAGTGGGACAGGGGAAGTTCTTC
TRBV10-2	-	TRBJ1-1	-	CASRQAGTEAFF	TGCGCCTCACGACAGGCGGGGACTGAAGCTTTCTTT
TRBV28	-	TRBJ2-5	TRBD1	CASSPRDSIRETQYF	TGTGCCAGCAGTCCTAGGGACAGTATTCGAGAGACCCAGTACTTC
TRBV10-3	-	TRBJ2-3	TRBD2	CAISTSEASDTQYF	TGTGCCATCAGTACTAGCGAAGCTTCCGATACGCAGTATTTT
TRBV6-6	once	TRBJ2-7	-	CASSYGSPYEQYF	TGTGCCAGCAGTTACGGGAGCCCCTACGAGCAGTACTTC
TRBV19	-	TRBJ2-3	TRBD1	CATRLDRARTDTQYF	TGTGCCACTCGATTGGACAGGGCCCGCACAGATACGCAGTATTTT
TRBV10-1	once	TRBJ2-1	-	CASSESGTYNEQFF	TGCGCCAGCAGTGAGTCGGGAACCTACAATGAGCAGTTCTTC
TRBV7-9	-	TRBJ1-2	-	CASSLKVPGRNGYTF	TGTGCCAGCAGCTTAAAGGTCCCCGGGCGGAATGGCTACACCTTC
TRBV5-1	few	TRBJ2-2	TRBD1	CASSRALGQGITGELFF	TGCGCCAGCAGCCGCGCCCTGGGACAGGGGATCACCGGGGAGCTGTTTTTT
TRBV7-3	-	TRBJ2-1	TRBD2	CASSSRTSGSYNEQFF	TGTGCCAGCAGCTCCCGGACTAGCGGCTCCTACAATGAGCAGTTCTTC
TRBV9	-	TRBJ2-7	TRBD2	CASGRGLVNEQYF	TGTGCCAGTGGGAGGGGACTAGTCAACGAGCAGTACTTC
TRBV10-2	few	TRBJ1-3	-	CASTPGLDLGNTIYF	TGCGCCAGCACTCCGGGGCTGGATCTTGGAAACACCATATATTTT
TRBV6-5	-	TRBJ2-7	-	CASSYSAGFSYEQYF	TGTGCCAGCAGTTACTCGGCAGGTTTCTCCTACGAGCAGTACTTC
TRBV15	-	TRBJ2-3	TRBD2	CATSKGLVPDTQYF	TGTGCCACCAGCAAGGGACTAGTCCCAGATACGCAGTATTTT
TRBV19	-	TRBJ2-5	TRBD2	CASRGVGRAQETQYF	TGTGCCAGTAGAGGGGTTGGGAGGGCCCAAGAAACCCAGTACTTC
TRBV28	-	TRBJ2-7	TRBD1	CASKPGGSNYEQYF	TGTGCCAGCAAACCAGGGGGCTCAAACTACGAGCAGTACTTC
TRBV29-1	few	TRBJ1-1	-	CSVERYINTEAFF	TGCAGCGTTGAAAGGTACATCAACACTGAAGCTTTCTTT
TRBV28	few	TRBJ2-2	-	CASREYQASTGELFF	TGTGCCAGCAGAGAATACCAGGCCTCCACCGGGGAGCTGTTTTTT
TRBV5-1	-	TRBJ2-3	-	CASSFSVGPTDTQYF	TGCGCCAGCAGCTTCTCGGTCGGGCCCACAGATACGCAGTATTTT
TRBV7-8	-	TRBJ2-3	-	CASSFDGTVTDTQYF	TGTGCCAGCAGCTTTGACGGGACCGTCACAGATACGCAGTATTTT
TRBV29-1	-	TRBJ2-1	-	CSVERVGEQFF	TGCAGCGTTGAGAGGGTTGGTGAGCAGTTCTTC
TRBV6-1	-	TRBJ1-1	TRBD1	CASTAGGRTEAFF	TGTGCCAGCACCGCAGGGGGAAGGACTGAAGCTTTCTTT
TRBV19	-	TRBJ2-1	TRBD2	CASGGTRAGEQFF	TGTGCCAGCGGAGGGACTAGGGCCGGTGAGCAGTTCTTC
TRBV7-9	few	TRBJ2-7	-	CASSLVGVEQYF	TGTGCCAGCAGCTTAGTAGGGGTCGAGCAGTACTTC
TRBV11-3	-	TRBJ2-5	-	CASSFGVGRFGETQYF	TGTGCCAGCAGCTTTGGGGTCGGGAGATTTGGAGAGACCCAGTACTTC
TRBV7-2	-	TRBJ2-3	-	CASSLDWGDTQYF	TGTGCCAGCAGCTTAGATTGGGGAGATACGCAGTATTTT
TRBV7-3	-	TRBJ2-3	-	CASSLGVTSTDTQYF	TGTGCCAGCAGCTTAGGGGTGACTAGCACAGATACGCAGTATTTT